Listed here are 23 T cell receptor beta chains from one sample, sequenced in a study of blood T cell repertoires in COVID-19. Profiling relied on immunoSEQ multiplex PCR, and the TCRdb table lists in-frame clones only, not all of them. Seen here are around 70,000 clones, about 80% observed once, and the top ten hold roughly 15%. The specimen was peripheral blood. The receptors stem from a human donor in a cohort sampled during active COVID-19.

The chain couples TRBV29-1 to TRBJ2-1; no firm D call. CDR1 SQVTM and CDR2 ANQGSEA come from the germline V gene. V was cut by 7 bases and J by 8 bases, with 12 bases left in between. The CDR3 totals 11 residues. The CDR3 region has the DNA TGCAGCGCTGCGGATATGGATGAGCAGTTCTTC. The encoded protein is CSAADMDEQFF.

The CDR3 loop reads CASSPSAGGRYEQYF. As DNA, the CDR3 is TGTGCCAGCTCACCGTCAGCGGGAGGGCGGTACGAGCAGTACTTC. This chain uses TRBV18 with TRBJ2-7; 10 positions agree with TRBD2. There are 15 residues in the CDR3. Germline trimming cut 3 bases from V and 4 bases from J; bases unmatched to any gene: 6. Germline V gene sequence: CDR1 KGHSH, CDR2 LQKENI.

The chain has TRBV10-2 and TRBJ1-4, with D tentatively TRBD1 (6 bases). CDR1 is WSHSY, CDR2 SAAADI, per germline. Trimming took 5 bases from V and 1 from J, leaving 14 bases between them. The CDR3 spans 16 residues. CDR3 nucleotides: TGCGCCAGCAGTACTACAATGACAGGAACTAATGAAAAACTGTTTTTT. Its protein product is CASSTTMTGTNEKLFF.

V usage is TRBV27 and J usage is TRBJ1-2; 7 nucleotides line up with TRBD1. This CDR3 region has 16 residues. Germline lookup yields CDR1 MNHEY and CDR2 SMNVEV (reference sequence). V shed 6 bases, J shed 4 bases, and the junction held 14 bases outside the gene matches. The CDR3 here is CASSLREGGGPYGYTF. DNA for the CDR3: TGTGCCAGCAGCCTCCGGGAAGGGGGCGGCCCCTATGGCTACACCTTC.

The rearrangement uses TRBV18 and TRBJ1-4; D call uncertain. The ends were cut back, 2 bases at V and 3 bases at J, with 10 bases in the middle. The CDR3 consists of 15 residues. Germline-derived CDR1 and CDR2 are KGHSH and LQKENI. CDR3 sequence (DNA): TGTGCCAGCTCACCAATCGGGGAACCTAATGAAAAACTGTTTTTT. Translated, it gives CASSPIGEPNEKLFF.

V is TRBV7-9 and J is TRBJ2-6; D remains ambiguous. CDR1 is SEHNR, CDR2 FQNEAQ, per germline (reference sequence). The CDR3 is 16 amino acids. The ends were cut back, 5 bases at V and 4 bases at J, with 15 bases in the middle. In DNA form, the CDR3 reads TGTGCCAGCAGCCTCGACCGCCCTAGGGGGGCCAACGTCCTGACTTTC. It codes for CASSLDRPRGANVLTF.

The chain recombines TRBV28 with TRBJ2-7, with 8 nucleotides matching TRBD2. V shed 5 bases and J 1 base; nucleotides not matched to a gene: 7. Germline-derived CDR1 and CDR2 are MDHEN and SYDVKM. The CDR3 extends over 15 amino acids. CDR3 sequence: CASSNEIAGSYEQYF. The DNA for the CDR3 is TGTGCCAGCAGTAATGAAATAGCGGGGTCCTACGAGCAGTACTTC.

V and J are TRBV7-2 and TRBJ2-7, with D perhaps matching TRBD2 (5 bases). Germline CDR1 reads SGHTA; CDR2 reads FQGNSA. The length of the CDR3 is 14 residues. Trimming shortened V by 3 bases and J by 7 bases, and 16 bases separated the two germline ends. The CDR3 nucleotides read TGTGCCAGCAGCTTGGCCTGGGCCCCGGGGGAGCAGTACTTC. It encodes CASSLAWAPGEQYF.

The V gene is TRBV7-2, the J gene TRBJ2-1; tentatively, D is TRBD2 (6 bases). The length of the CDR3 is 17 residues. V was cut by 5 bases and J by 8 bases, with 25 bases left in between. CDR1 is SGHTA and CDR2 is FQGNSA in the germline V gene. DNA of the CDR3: TGTGCCAGCAGCATACGATCTAGCGCAAGGGGCGAATATGAGCAGTTCTTC. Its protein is CASSIRSSARGEYEQFF. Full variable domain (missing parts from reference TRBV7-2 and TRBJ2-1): GAGVSQSPSNKVTEKGKDVELRCDPISGHTALYWYRQSLGQGLEFLIYFQGNSAPDKSGLPSDRFSAERTGGSVSTLTIQRTQQEDSAVYLCASSIRSSARGEYEQFFGPGTRLTVL.

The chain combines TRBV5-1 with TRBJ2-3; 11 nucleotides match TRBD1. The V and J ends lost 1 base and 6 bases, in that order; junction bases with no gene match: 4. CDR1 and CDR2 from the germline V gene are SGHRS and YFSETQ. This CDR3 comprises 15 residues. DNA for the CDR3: TGCGCCAGCAGCTTGCGGGACAGGGGGTATGATACGCAGTATTTT. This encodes CASSLRDRGYDTQYF. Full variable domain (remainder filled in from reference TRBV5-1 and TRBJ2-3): KAGVTQTPRYLIKTRGQQVTLSCSPISGHRSVSWYQQTPGQGLQFLFEYFSETQRNKGNFPGRFSGRQFSNSRSEMNVSTLELGDSALYLCASSLRDRGYDTQYFGPGTRLTVL.

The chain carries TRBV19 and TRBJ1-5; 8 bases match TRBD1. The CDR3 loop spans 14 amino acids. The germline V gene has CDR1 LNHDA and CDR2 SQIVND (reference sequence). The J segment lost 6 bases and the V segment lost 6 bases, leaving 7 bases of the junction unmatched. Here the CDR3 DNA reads TGTGCCAGTAGCCAACAGGGGGTGTTTCAGCCCCAGCATTTT. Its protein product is CASSQQGVFQPQHF.

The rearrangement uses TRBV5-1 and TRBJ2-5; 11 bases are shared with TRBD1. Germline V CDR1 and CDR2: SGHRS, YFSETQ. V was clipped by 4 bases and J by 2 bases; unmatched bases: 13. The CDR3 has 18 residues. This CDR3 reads CASSQRGTGGWWQETQYF. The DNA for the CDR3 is TGCGCCAGCAGCCAAAGAGGGACAGGGGGTTGGTGGCAAGAGACCCAGTACTTC.

In DNA form, the CDR3 reads TGTGCTAGTGGTCCAGATTTAGCCAAAAACATTCAGTACTTC. Protein product: CASGPDLAKNIQYF. The chain employs TRBV12-5 and TRBJ2-4; D uncertain. V gave up 5 bases and J gave up 0 bases, with 8 bases separating them. This CDR3 contains 14 residues. Germline values: CDR1 LGHNT, CDR2 FRNRAP. Complete variable domain (other parts from reference TRBV12-5 and TRBJ2-4): DARVTQTPRHKVTEMGQEVTMRCQPILGHNTVFWYRQTMMQGLELLAYFRNRAPLDDSGMPKDRFSAEMPDATLATLKIQPSEPRDSAVYFCASGPDLAKNIQYFGAGTRLSVL.

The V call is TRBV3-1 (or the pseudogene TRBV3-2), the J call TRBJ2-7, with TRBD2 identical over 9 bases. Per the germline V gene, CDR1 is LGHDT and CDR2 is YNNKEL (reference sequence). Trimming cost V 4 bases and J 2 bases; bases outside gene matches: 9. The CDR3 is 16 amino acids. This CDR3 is CASSPRTAGGPYEQYF. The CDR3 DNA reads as TGTGCCAGCAGCCCGCGAACCGCGGGAGGGCCCTACGAGCAGTACTTC.

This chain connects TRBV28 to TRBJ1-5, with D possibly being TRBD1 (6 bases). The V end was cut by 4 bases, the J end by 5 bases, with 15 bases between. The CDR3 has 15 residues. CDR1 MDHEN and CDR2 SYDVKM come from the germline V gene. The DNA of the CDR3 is TGTGCCAGCAGTTCCCGGGGGGCGTACGATCAGCCCCAGCATTTT. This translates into CASSSRGAYDQPQHF.

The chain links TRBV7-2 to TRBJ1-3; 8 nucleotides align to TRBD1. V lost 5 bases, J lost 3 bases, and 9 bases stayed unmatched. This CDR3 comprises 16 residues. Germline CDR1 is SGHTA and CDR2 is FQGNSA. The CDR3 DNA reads TGTGCCAGCAGCCCAGGACAGGGCCAACTTGGAAACACCATATATTTT. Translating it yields CASSPGQGQLGNTIYF. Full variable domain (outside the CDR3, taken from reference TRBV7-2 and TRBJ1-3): GAGVSQSPSNKVTEKGKDVELRCDPISGHTALYWYRQSLGQGLEFLIYFQGNSAPDKSGLPSDRFSAERTGGSVSTLTIQRTQQEDSAVYLCASSPGQGQLGNTIYFGEGSWLTVV.

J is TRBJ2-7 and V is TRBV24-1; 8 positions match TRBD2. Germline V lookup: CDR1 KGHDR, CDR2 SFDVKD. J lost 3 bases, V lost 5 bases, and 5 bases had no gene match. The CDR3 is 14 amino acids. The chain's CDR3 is CATSGSGNFYEQYF. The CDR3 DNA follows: TGTGCCACCAGTGGTAGCGGGAATTTCTACGAGCAGTACTTC.

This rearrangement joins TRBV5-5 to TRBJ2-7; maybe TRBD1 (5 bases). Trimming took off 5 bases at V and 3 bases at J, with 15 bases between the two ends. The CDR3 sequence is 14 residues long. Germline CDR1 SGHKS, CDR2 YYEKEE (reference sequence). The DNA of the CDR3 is TGTGCCAGCAGACTGCCTGGAACAGGCTACGAGCAGTACTTC. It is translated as CASRLPGTGYEQYF.

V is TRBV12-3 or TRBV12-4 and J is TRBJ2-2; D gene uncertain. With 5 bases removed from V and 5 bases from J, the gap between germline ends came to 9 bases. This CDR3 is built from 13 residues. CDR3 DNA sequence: TGTGCCAGCAGTGGAATGCGGACCGGGGAGCTGTTTTTT. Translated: CASSGMRTGELFF.

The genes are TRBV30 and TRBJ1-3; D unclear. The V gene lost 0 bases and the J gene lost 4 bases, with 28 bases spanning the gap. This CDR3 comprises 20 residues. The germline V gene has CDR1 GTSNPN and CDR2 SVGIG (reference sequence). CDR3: CAWSVASDSVPSRPGNTIYF. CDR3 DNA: TGTGCCTGGAGTGTAGCATCCGATTCCGTCCCTAGTCGCCCGGGAAACACCATATATTTT.

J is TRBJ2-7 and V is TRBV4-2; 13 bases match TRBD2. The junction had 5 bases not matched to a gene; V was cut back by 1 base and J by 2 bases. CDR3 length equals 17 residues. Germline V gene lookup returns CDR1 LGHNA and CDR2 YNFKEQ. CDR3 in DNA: TGTGCCAGCAGCCAAGGGTGGGGACTAGCGGGAACCTACGAGCAGTACTTC. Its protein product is CASSQGWGLAGTYEQYF.

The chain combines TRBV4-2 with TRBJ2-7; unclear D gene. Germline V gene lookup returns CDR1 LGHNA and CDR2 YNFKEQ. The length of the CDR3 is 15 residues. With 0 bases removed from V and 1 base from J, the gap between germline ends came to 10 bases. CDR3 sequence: CASSQEQTSSYEQYF. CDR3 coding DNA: TGTGCCAGCAGCCAAGAACAGACCTCTTCCTACGAGCAGTACTTC.

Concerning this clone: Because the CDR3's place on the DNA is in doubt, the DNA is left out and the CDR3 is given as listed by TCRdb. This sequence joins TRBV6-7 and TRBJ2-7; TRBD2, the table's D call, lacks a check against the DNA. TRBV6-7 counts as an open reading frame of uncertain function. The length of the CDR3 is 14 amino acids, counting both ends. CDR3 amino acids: CASSTSDYYYEQYF.